This TCR beta chain was recovered during a study of blood T cell repertoires in COVID-19. Whole-study context: Acute and convalescent COVID-19 specimens originated in the United States, Italy and Spain. In each case, the material was cDNA or gDNA derived from T cells, B-cell-depleted T cells, or PBMCs.

The CDR3 consists of 15 residues. The V gene's germline CDR1 is SGHNT and CDR2 YYREEE (reference sequence). V shed 5 bases, J shed 0 bases, and the junction held 2 bases outside the gene matches. In this sample, this clone turned up a few times. Original processing notes: Reference gene primers were amplified, and this amplification served to estimate nucleated cell counts. Clones were sequenced by immunoSEQ multiplex PCR, and TCRdb holds only the in-frame ones, with some missing. For V, J and clone size, that table is used; D and trimming come from the DNA. The profile covers approximately 35,000 clones, with 85% to 95% appearing a single time and approximately 11% taken by the ten largest.

The clonotype comes from a human donor in a cohort sampled during active COVID-19. Sequencing was done on a sample of peripheral blood. The chain carries TRBV5-4 and TRBJ2-7; 13 bases agree with TRBD2. CDR3 region: CASSRLAGGSYEQYF. The CDR3 nucleotides are TGTGCCAGCAGTCGACTAGCGGGAGGCTCCTACGAGCAGTACTTC.